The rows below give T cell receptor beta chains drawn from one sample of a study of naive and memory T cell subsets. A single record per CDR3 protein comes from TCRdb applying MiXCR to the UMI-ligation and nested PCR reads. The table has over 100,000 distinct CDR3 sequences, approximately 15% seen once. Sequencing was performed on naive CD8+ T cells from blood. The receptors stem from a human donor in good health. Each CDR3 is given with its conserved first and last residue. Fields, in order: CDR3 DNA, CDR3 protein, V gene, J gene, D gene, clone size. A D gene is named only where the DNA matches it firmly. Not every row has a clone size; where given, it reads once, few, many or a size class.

DNA: TGTGCCAGCAGCTTCTCGGGACAGGGTCGCGGTGAGCAGTTCTTC
CDR3: CASSFSGQGRGEQFF
V: TRBV13
J: TRBJ2-1
D: TRBD1
size: -

DNA: TGTGCCATCAGTGATAAAGCGCCTAACAATGAGCAGTTCTTC
CDR3: CAISDKAPNNEQFF
V: TRBV10-3
J: TRBJ2-1
D: -
size: few

DNA: TGTGCCAGCAGCCAAGATCTACTAGCGGGGGACTGGTCCAAAAACATTCAGTACTTC
CDR3: CASSQDLLAGDWSKNIQYF
V: TRBV3-2
J: TRBJ2-4
D: -
size: -

DNA: TGCGCCAGCAGCCAAGATCCCGAGGAGGGAACTAACACTGAAGCTTTCTTT
CDR3: CASSQDPEEGTNTEAFF
V: TRBV4-3
J: TRBJ1-1
D: -
size: few

DNA: TGTGCCAGCAGCCAAAGAGGGATTTATGGCTACACCTTC
CDR3: CASSQRGIYGYTF
V: TRBV3-1
J: TRBJ1-2
D: -
size: many

DNA: TGCAGTGCTAGAGAAACTCAAACGCAGTATTTT
CDR3: CSARETQTQYF
V: TRBV20-1
J: TRBJ2-3
D: -
size: many

DNA: TGTGCCAGCAGTTACTCGCTGACACCGCAAAGGAGCGAGCAGTACTTC
CDR3: CASSYSLTPQRSEQYF
V: TRBV6-2/TRBV6-3
J: TRBJ2-7
D: -
size: -

DNA: TGCGCCAGCAGTCCCCTAGGCAGGGACAACACTGAAGCTTTCTTT
CDR3: CASSPLGRDNTEAFF
V: TRBV5-1
J: TRBJ1-1
D: -
size: few

DNA: TGTGCCAGCGGTGATTGGACAGGCGACATGAACACTGAAGCTTTCTTT
CDR3: CASGDWTGDMNTEAFF
V: TRBV7-9
J: TRBJ1-1
D: TRBD1
size: many

DNA: TGTGCCAGCAGCGCTACAGGGGGCACTGAAGCTTTCTTT
CDR3: CASSATGGTEAFF
V: TRBV9
J: TRBJ1-1
D: TRBD1
size: few

DNA: TGCGCCAGCAGCCAAGATCTTGGCAGTACCCCTACCGAGCAGTACTTC
CDR3: CASSQDLGSTPTEQYF
V: TRBV4-3
J: TRBJ2-7
D: -
size: many

DNA: TGTGCCAGCAGTTACTCCGGGACAGGGGTTGATACGCAGTATTTT
CDR3: CASSYSGTGVDTQYF
V: TRBV6-6
J: TRBJ2-3
D: TRBD1
size: -

DNA: TGTGCCAGCAGCTCAGGACCAGCCAATGAGCAGTTCTTC
CDR3: CASSSGPANEQFF
V: TRBV7-9
J: TRBJ2-1
D: -
size: -

DNA: TGTGCCAGCAGACGGCTAGAGACCCAGTACTTC
CDR3: CASRRLETQYF
V: TRBV27
J: TRBJ2-5
D: -
size: -

DNA: TGCAGTGCTAGCGGTGAGAGTTACGAGCAGTACTTC
CDR3: CSASGESYEQYF
V: TRBV20-1
J: TRBJ2-7
D: -
size: few

DNA: TGTGCCACCGGGACTAGCAGACACTACGAGCAGTACTTC
CDR3: CATGTSRHYEQYF
V: TRBV15
J: TRBJ2-7
D: TRBD2
size: many

DNA: TGTGCCAGCACTGGGACAGGAAGCTCCTACGAGCAGTACTTC
CDR3: CASTGTGSSYEQYF
V: TRBV28
J: TRBJ2-7
D: TRBD1
size: -

DNA: TGTGCCAGCAGTGATACTAGCGGGAGGGCCTACAATGAGCAGTTCTTC
CDR3: CASSDTSGRAYNEQFF
V: TRBV6-2/TRBV6-3
J: TRBJ2-1
D: TRBD2
size: -

DNA: TGTGCCAGCAGCCAAGACGTGGAGGATACGCAGTATTTT
CDR3: CASSQDVEDTQYF
V: TRBV4-2
J: TRBJ2-3
D: -
size: -

DNA: TGTGCCAGCAGCGTTGGAGGGAGGGGGGAGAAAGGCTATGGCTACACCTTC
CDR3: CASSVGGRGEKGYGYTF
V: TRBV9
J: TRBJ1-2
D: -
size: few

DNA: TGTGCCAGTAGTGCCTCGGGGGGGGCCGAGCAGTACTTC
CDR3: CASSASGGAEQYF
V: TRBV19
J: TRBJ2-7
D: TRBD2
size: many

DNA: TGTGCCAGCAGTCCAAGTAGCGGGATTAAATCCTACAATGAGCAGTTCTTC
CDR3: CASSPSSGIKSYNEQFF
V: TRBV12-3/TRBV12-4
J: TRBJ2-1
D: TRBD2
size: few

DNA: TGTGCCAGCAGGACCTGGGCAGCAACTAATGAAAAACTGTTTTTT
CDR3: CASRTWAATNEKLFF
V: TRBV13
J: TRBJ1-4
D: -
size: -

DNA: TGTGCCAGCAAGAGTGCCACGAAAGAGACCCAGTACTTC
CDR3: CASKSATKETQYF
V: TRBV27
J: TRBJ2-5
D: -
size: many

DNA: TGCGCCAGCAGCCAAGACGGGCGAGGCAATCAGCCCCAGCATTTT
CDR3: CASSQDGRGNQPQHF
V: TRBV4-3
J: TRBJ1-5
D: -
size: few

DNA: TGTGCCAGCAGTTTTCACGACAGGGTGATGCCTGAAGCTTTCTTT
CDR3: CASSFHDRVMPEAFF
V: TRBV28
J: TRBJ1-1
D: TRBD1
size: many

DNA: TGTGCCAGCAGTTTATCTAGCGGGAGAGGTTCAGATACGCAGTATTTT
CDR3: CASSLSSGRGSDTQYF
V: TRBV12-3/TRBV12-4
J: TRBJ2-3
D: TRBD2
size: few

DNA: TGTGCCAGCAAAGACAGCCAAGAGACCCAGTACTTC
CDR3: CASKDSQETQYF
V: TRBV7-9
J: TRBJ2-5
D: -
size: few

DNA: TGTGCCAGCAGTCTGCGGGACAGGGAGGCGACCGGGGAGCTGTTTTTT
CDR3: CASSLRDREATGELFF
V: TRBV2
J: TRBJ2-2
D: TRBD1
size: few

DNA: TGCAGCCTCGGGACAGGGAGCGAGCAGTACTTC
CDR3: CSLGTGSEQYF
V: TRBV29-1
J: TRBJ2-7
D: TRBD1
size: few

DNA: TGTGCCAGCAGCTTCACTGATTCTAGCACAGATACGCAGTATTTT
CDR3: CASSFTDSSTDTQYF
V: TRBV7-7
J: TRBJ2-3
D: -
size: -

DNA: TGTGCTAGTGGTCCCAACCGAGGCCAAAACTATGGCTACACCTTC
CDR3: CASGPNRGQNYGYTF
V: TRBV12-5
J: TRBJ1-2
D: -
size: many

DNA: TGTGCCAGCAGCTTTGGACAGGGGGCCAAAGAGGCTTTCTTT
CDR3: CASSFGQGAKEAFF
V: TRBV7-9
J: TRBJ1-1
D: TRBD1
size: many

DNA: TGTGCCAGCAGCAAAGGGCGAGGGCTTTTCTTC
CDR3: CASSKGRGLFF
V: TRBV13
J: TRBJ2-1
D: -
size: many

DNA: TGTGCCAGCAGCTTGGGTGGGGATGAGCAGTTCTTC
CDR3: CASSLGGDEQFF
V: TRBV7-9
J: TRBJ2-1
D: -
size: -

DNA: TGCAGCGTTCCCGGGACCAGCCAAGAGACCCAGTACTTC
CDR3: CSVPGTSQETQYF
V: TRBV29-1
J: TRBJ2-5
D: -
size: few

DNA: TGTGCCAGCAGTGAATTCGGTAGCACAGATACGCAGTATTTT
CDR3: CASSEFGSTDTQYF
V: TRBV2
J: TRBJ2-3
D: -
size: -

DNA: TGCGCCAGCAGCTTGGTTTCTGGGGACTCCTACAATGAGCAGTTCTTC
CDR3: CASSLVSGDSYNEQFF
V: TRBV5-1
J: TRBJ2-1
D: -
size: -

DNA: TGTGCCAGTAGTATAGGATCAGGGGGGCTTGAAGAGCAGTACTTC
CDR3: CASSIGSGGLEEQYF
V: TRBV19
J: TRBJ2-7
D: -
size: many

DNA: TGTGCCAGCAGTGCAGGGGACAACACCGGGGAGCTGTTTTTT
CDR3: CASSAGDNTGELFF
V: TRBV12-3/TRBV12-4
J: TRBJ2-2
D: -
size: few

DNA: TGCAGTGCTAGGGATAGCGGGGGACAGGATACGCAGTATTTT
CDR3: CSARDSGGQDTQYF
V: TRBV20-1
J: TRBJ2-3
D: TRBD2
size: few

DNA: TGTGCCAGCAGCCGGCAAGACAGGGGGCGCAAGGATACGCAGTATTTT
CDR3: CASSRQDRGRKDTQYF
V: TRBV13
J: TRBJ2-3
D: TRBD1
size: few